These 26 T cell receptor beta chains originate from one sample sequenced in a study of cytomegalovirus exposure and HLA in healthy donors. PCR involved 60 Vbeta and 13 Jbeta primers. TCRdb keeps only in-frame clones here, not all; method: immunoSEQ multiplex PCR. The sample lists around 94,000 clones, less than 85% seen once, with approximately 2.3% in the top ten. Sample: PBMCs. The receptors derive from a man aged 18 to 30 in good health and CMV-seronegative.

This rearrangement joins TRBV14 to TRBJ1-2, with TRBD1 identical over 8 bases. CDR1 is SGHDN, CDR2 FVKESK, per germline. This CDR3 has 17 residues. Germline trimming cut 3 bases from V and 0 bases from J; bases unmatched to any gene: 9. This CDR3 reads CASSQGQAIPSNYGYTF. The CDR3 DNA reads TGTGCCAGCAGCCAGGGACAGGCCATCCCCTCTAACTATGGCTACACCTTC.

This chain uses TRBV6-1 with TRBJ1-6; 10 bases align to TRBD1. V shed 6 bases and J 7 bases; nucleotides not matched to a gene: 3. Germline V gene lookup returns CDR1 MNHNS and CDR2 SASEGT. This CDR3 is 14 amino acids long. The CDR3 DNA reads as TGTGCCAGCAGCGCGGGACAGGGGAATTCACCCCTCCACTTT. It specifies CASSAGQGNSPLHF.

The rearrangement links TRBV6-1 to TRBJ2-5, with D possibly TRBD1 on 6 matching bases. This CDR3 comprises 14 residues. Trimming left V 11 bases short and J 5 bases short, with 21 bases between. Germline V gives CDR1 MNHNS, CDR2 SASEGT. CDR3 DNA: TGTGCCGCCGACCCACGGGACACGGGGGAGACCCAGTACTTC. Protein product: CAADPRDTGETQYF.

The CDR3 is CASSPSGGNEQYF. The CDR3 DNA is TGTGCCAGCAGCCCCTCGGGGGGAAACGAGCAGTACTTC. The rearrangement joins TRBV7-3 to TRBJ2-7, with 7 bases matching TRBD2. CDR1 is SGHTA and CDR2 is FQGTGA in the germline V gene. The CDR3 totals 13 residues. J gave up 5 bases and V 5 bases, and 6 bases lay outside the gene matches.

The DNA for the CDR3 is TGCGCCAGCAGCCGTCCTGAACTACAGGGGGCGGTTAATTGGGTTGGCTACACCTTC. Its translation is CASSRPELQGAVNWVGYTF. V is TRBV4-1 and J is TRBJ1-2, with TRBD1 identical over 9 bases. In germline, CDR1 is MGHRA, CDR2 YSYEKL. The CDR3 covers 19 residues. The J segment lost 7 bases and the V segment lost 4 bases, leaving 22 bases of the junction unmatched.

The rearrangement links TRBV7-9 to TRBJ1-5, with no clear D. The CDR3 extends over 11 amino acids. The germline gives CDR1 SEHNR, CDR2 FQNEAQ (reference sequence). Trimming took off 8 bases at V and 7 bases at J, with 9 bases between the two ends. For the CDR3, the DNA is TGTGCCAGCGGGGAGAGCCAGCCCCAGCATTTT. This gives the protein CASGESQPQHF. Together with reference TRBV7-9 and TRBJ1-5, the CDR3 gives the full variable domain: DTGVSQNPRHKITKRGQNVTFRCDPISEHNRLYWYRQTLGQGPEFLTYFQNEAQLEKSRLLSDRFSAERPKGSFSTLEIQRTEQGDSAMYLCASGESQPQHFGDGTRLSIL.

This chain connects TRBV2 to TRBJ2-1, with no clear D. V lost 5 bases and J lost 9, with 14 bases in between. CDR1 and CDR2 (germline): SNHLY, FYNNEI. The CDR3 has 13 amino acids. CDR3: CASSSSNRGEQFF. The CDR3 DNA sequence: TGTGCCAGCAGTTCTTCTAACCGTGGTGAGCAGTTCTTC.

V gene TRBV5-3 combines with J gene TRBJ1-5; D call uncertain. TRBV5-3 has ORF status, its function being uncertain. Trimming took 4 bases from V and 1 from J, leaving 15 bases between them. This CDR3 is 16 amino acids long. The CDR3 is CARSVTPPRSNQPQHF. DNA of the CDR3: TGTGCCAGAAGCGTGACCCCCCCGAGGAGCAATCAGCCCCAGCATTTT.

The rearrangement uses TRBV7-9 and TRBJ2-1; 8 bases are a match to TRBD2. Germline V gene lookup returns CDR1 SEHNR and CDR2 FQNEAQ (reference sequence). There are 16 residues in the CDR3. V lost 4 bases, J lost 0 bases, and 5 bases stayed unmatched. CDR3 in DNA: TGTGCCAGCAGCTCAGTAGCGGGGAGCTCCTACAATGAGCAGTTCTTC. It is translated as CASSSVAGSSYNEQFF.

In this sample, this clone turned up a few times. V and J are TRBV6-1 and TRBJ2-3; 8 positions agree with TRBD2. V shed 8 bases and J 5 bases; nucleotides not matched to a gene: 9. From germline, CDR1 is MNHNS and CDR2 SASEGT. The CDR3 spans 14 residues. CDR3 nucleotides: TGTGCCAGCTCGGGTGGTAGCGGGGTAGATACGCAGTATTTT. This codes for CASSGGSGVDTQYF.

The DNA of the CDR3 is TGTGCCAGTAGTATAATAGCGGGAGAGACACTGAACATTCAGTACTTC. Its protein product is CASSIIAGETLNIQYF. V gene TRBV19 combines with J gene TRBJ2-4; 9 bases line up with TRBD2. CDR1 and CDR2 (germline): LNHDA, SQIVND (reference sequence). The CDR3 runs to 16 residues. V lost 2 bases, J lost 7 bases, and 9 bases stayed unmatched.

The J gene is TRBJ1-2, the V gene TRBV5-4; 7 bases match TRBD1. In germline, CDR1 is SGHNT, CDR2 YYREEE (reference sequence). V gave up 4 bases and J gave up 5 bases; unmatched junction bases: 11. This CDR3 has 15 amino acids. The CDR3 loop reads CASSPDRSSFYGYTF. The CDR3 DNA follows: TGTGCCAGCAGCCCGGACAGGTCTTCCTTTTATGGCTACACCTTC.

The J gene is TRBJ1-1, the V gene TRBV18, with unresolved D. CDR1 KGHSH and CDR2 LQKENI come from the germline V gene. This CDR3 has 15 residues. Trimming left V 6 bases short and J 1 base short, with 15 bases between. CDR3 residues: CASSQRVDTNTEAFF. The CDR3 DNA is TGTGCCAGCTCCCAGCGGGTTGATACGAACACTGAAGCTTTCTTT.

J is TRBJ1-5 and V is TRBV5-1, with 9 bases identical to TRBD1. The CDR3 runs to 15 residues. CDR1 and CDR2 from the germline V gene are SGHRS and YFSETQ. Losses at the gene ends were 0 bases for V and 4 bases for J; bases not matched to a gene: 2. This chain's CDR3 is CASSLAGTGNQPQHF. In nucleotides, the CDR3 is TGCGCCAGCAGCTTGGCAGGGACAGGGAATCAGCCCCAGCATTTT.

This chain connects TRBV5-1 to TRBJ1-1, with 9 bases identical to TRBD1. The CDR3 is made up of 15 amino acids. J lost 10 bases, V lost 4 bases, and 14 bases had no gene match. Germline V gene data show CDR1 as SGHRS and CDR2 as YFSETQ. The CDR3 DNA reads TGCGCCAGCAGCGGGCCGGGACAGGGATCTTCGCGAGCTTTCTTT. Its protein is CASSGPGQGSSRAFF. The entire variable domain, with the rest obtained from reference TRBV5-1 and TRBJ1-1, is as follows: KAGVTQTPRYLIKTRGQQVTLSCSPISGHRSVSWYQQTPGQGLQFLFEYFSETQRNKGNFPGRFSGRQFSNSRSEMNVSTLELGDSALYLCASSGPGQGSSRAFFGQGTRLTVV.

V gene TRBV27 combines with J gene TRBJ1-2; a weak D match, TRBD1 (6 bases). This CDR3 has 17 amino acids. Trimming pared 4 bases from V and 5 bases from J, leaving 23 bases between. Germline CDR1 MNHEY, CDR2 SMNVEV (reference sequence). The CDR3 loop is CASSSASTWGGGYGYTF. CDR3 in DNA: TGTGCCAGCAGTTCCGCCTCAACATGGGGAGGGGGTTATGGCTACACCTTC.

The rearrangement uses TRBV7-6 and TRBJ2-7, with D unclear. V lost 2 bases and J lost 2, with 7 bases in between. Per germline, CDR1 SGHVS and CDR2 FNYEAQ. The length of the CDR3 is 13 residues. The chain's CDR3 is CASSLTVTYEQYF. CDR3 bases: TGTGCCAGCAGCTTAACTGTAACCTACGAGCAGTACTTC.

In this sample, this clone turned up a few times. The chain recombines TRBV2 with TRBJ1-1; D perhaps matches TRBD1 (5 bases). V was trimmed by 7 bases and J by 3 bases, leaving 12 bases between them. The CDR3 sequence is 13 residues long. CDR1 and CDR2 from the germline V gene are SNHLY and FYNNEI. The CDR3 loop reads CASKTGQYTEAFF. The CDR3 nucleotides are TGTGCCAGCAAGACTGGACAATACACTGAAGCTTTCTTT.

V usage is TRBV7-2 and J usage is TRBJ2-7, with 11 bases identical to TRBD2. Germline-derived CDR1 and CDR2 are SGHTA and FQGNSA. This CDR3 is built from 15 residues. J lost 2 bases, V lost 1 base, and 1 base had no gene match. CDR3 loop: CASSLVLAGAYEQYF. In DNA form, the CDR3 reads TGTGCCAGCAGCTTAGTACTAGCGGGAGCCTACGAGCAGTACTTC.

The chain combines TRBV10-2 with TRBJ2-5; D possibly corresponds to TRBD2 (5 bases). V was pared by 7 bases and J by 7 bases, with 22 bases between. The V gene's germline CDR1 is WSHSY and CDR2 SAAADI. The CDR3 is made up of 15 amino acids. CDR3 nucleotide sequence: TGCGCCAGCACCCTTGTGGACCAGATGGCGGGGACCCAGTACTTC. Its translation is CASTLVDQMAGTQYF.

V and J are TRBV5-1 and TRBJ2-1, with TRBD1 matching over 8 bases. J was trimmed by 8 bases and V by 1 base; bases with no gene match: 8. Germline assignment: CDR1 SGHRS and CDR2 YFSETQ. The CDR3 runs to 15 residues. CDR3 loop: CASSLRGQVGDEQFF. CDR3 DNA sequence: TGCGCCAGCAGCTTGAGGGGACAGGTTGGTGATGAGCAGTTCTTC.

The chain joins TRBV25-1 to TRBJ2-7, with D unresolved. Per the germline V gene, CDR1 is MGHDK and CDR2 is SYGVNS. The CDR3 is 12 residues long. V was shortened by 3 bases and J by 4 bases, with 7 bases between the two germline ends. CDR3 amino acids: CASSEYQYEQYF. In DNA form, the CDR3 reads TGTGCCAGCAGTGAGTACCAGTACGAGCAGTACTTC.

The rearrangement links TRBV6-4 to TRBJ2-1, with D maybe TRBD1 (6 bases). V was clipped by 3 bases and J by 8 bases, with 8 bases between them. CDR3 length equals 12 residues. Per the germline V gene, CDR1 is MRHNA and CDR2 is SNTAGT. The CDR3 spells CASSEQGDEQFF. The CDR3 bases are TGTGCCAGCAGTGAACAGGGAGATGAGCAGTTCTTC.

V gene TRBV4-3 combines with J gene TRBJ1-6; the D is unclear. Trimming took off 0 bases at V and 0 bases at J, with 6 bases between the two ends. The germline CDR1 and CDR2 sequences are LGHNA and YSLEER. This CDR3 contains 16 residues. The CDR3 spells CASSQERSSYNSPLHF. The DNA of the CDR3 is TGCGCCAGCAGCCAAGAAAGGAGCTCCTATAATTCACCCCTCCACTTT.

This chain connects TRBV19 to TRBJ1-1; D unresolved. The V gene's germline CDR1 is LNHDA and CDR2 SQIVND (reference sequence). This CDR3 spans 13 amino acids. The germline V and J ends were trimmed by 3 bases and 0 bases, with 5 bases remaining between them. The CDR3 here is CASSIDLNTEAFF. DNA for the CDR3: TGTGCCAGTAGTATCGACTTGAACACTGAAGCTTTCTTT.

V is TRBV27 and J is TRBJ2-5, with 9 bases identical to TRBD1. The DNA end is a closer match to TRBJ2-7, so the J assignment may be wrong. CDR3 length equals 15 residues. CDR1 is MNHEY and CDR2 is SMNVEV in the germline V gene (reference sequence). The CDR3, as DNA: TGTGCCAGCAGCCCGGACAGGGGAGCGCCCTACGAGCAGTACTTC. This gives the protein CASSPDRGAPYEQYF.